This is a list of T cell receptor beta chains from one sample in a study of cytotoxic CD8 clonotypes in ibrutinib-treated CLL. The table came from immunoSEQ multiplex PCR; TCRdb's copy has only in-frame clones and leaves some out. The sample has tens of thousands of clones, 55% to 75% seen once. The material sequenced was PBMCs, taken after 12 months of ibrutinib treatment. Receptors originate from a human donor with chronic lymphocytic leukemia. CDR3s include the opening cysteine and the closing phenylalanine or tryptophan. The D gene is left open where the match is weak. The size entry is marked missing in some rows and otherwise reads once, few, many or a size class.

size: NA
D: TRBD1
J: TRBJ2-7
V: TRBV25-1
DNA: TGTGCCAGCAGACAGGGGGCCTCCTACGAGCAGTACTTC
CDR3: CASRQGASYEQYF

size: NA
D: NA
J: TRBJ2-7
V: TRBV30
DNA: TGTGCCTGGAGGGTCTCGAGGGAGCAGTACTTC
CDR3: CAWRVSREQYF

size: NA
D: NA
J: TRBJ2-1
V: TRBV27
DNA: TGTGCCAGCAGTTTTTACAGGGAGCGGAGCTCCTACAATGAGCAGTTCTTC
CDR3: CASSFYRERSSYNEQFF

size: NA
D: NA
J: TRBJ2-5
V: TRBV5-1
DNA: TGCGCCAGCAGCCAGGGCGACCCCGCAGGGACCCAGTACTTC
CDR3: CASSQGDPAGTQYF

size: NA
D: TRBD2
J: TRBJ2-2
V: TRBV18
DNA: TGTGCCAGCTCACCAATAGCGGGAGGGACTAACACCGGGGAGCTGTTTTTT
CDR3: CASSPIAGGTNTGELFF

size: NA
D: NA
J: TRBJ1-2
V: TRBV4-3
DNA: TGCGCCAGCAGCCAAAGCCTTCGTGGCTATGGCTACACCTTC
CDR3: CASSQSLRGYGYTF

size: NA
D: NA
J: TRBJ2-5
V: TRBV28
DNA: TGTGCCAGCGAGTCGGGACAACTCGCCGGGGAGACCCAGTACTTC
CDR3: CASESGQLAGETQYF

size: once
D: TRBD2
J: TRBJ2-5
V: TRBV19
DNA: TGTGCCAGTAGTATACAGGGAGGGAGTGGAGAGACCCAGTACTTC
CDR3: CASSIQGGSGETQYF

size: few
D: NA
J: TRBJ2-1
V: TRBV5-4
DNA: TGTGCCAGCAGCGCTGACTACCTCTCCTACAATGAGCAGTTCTTC
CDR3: CASSADYLSYNEQFF

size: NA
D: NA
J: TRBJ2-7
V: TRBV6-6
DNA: TGTGCCAGCAGTCAAATACAGGGCTACGAGCAGTACTTC
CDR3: CASSQIQGYEQYF

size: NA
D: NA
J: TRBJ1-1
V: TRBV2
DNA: TGTGCCAGCACCTTTACCTTAGTGGCGCCGGTTGAAGCTTTCTTT
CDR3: CASTFTLVAPVEAFF

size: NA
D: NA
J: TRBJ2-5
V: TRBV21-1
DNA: TGTGCCAGCAGCAAACGACAGGGGTATCGGGAGACCCAGTACTTC
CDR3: CASSKRQGYRETQYF

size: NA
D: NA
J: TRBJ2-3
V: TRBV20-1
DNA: TGCAGTGGGGGAGGCACAGATACGCAGTATTTT
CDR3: CSGGGTDTQYF